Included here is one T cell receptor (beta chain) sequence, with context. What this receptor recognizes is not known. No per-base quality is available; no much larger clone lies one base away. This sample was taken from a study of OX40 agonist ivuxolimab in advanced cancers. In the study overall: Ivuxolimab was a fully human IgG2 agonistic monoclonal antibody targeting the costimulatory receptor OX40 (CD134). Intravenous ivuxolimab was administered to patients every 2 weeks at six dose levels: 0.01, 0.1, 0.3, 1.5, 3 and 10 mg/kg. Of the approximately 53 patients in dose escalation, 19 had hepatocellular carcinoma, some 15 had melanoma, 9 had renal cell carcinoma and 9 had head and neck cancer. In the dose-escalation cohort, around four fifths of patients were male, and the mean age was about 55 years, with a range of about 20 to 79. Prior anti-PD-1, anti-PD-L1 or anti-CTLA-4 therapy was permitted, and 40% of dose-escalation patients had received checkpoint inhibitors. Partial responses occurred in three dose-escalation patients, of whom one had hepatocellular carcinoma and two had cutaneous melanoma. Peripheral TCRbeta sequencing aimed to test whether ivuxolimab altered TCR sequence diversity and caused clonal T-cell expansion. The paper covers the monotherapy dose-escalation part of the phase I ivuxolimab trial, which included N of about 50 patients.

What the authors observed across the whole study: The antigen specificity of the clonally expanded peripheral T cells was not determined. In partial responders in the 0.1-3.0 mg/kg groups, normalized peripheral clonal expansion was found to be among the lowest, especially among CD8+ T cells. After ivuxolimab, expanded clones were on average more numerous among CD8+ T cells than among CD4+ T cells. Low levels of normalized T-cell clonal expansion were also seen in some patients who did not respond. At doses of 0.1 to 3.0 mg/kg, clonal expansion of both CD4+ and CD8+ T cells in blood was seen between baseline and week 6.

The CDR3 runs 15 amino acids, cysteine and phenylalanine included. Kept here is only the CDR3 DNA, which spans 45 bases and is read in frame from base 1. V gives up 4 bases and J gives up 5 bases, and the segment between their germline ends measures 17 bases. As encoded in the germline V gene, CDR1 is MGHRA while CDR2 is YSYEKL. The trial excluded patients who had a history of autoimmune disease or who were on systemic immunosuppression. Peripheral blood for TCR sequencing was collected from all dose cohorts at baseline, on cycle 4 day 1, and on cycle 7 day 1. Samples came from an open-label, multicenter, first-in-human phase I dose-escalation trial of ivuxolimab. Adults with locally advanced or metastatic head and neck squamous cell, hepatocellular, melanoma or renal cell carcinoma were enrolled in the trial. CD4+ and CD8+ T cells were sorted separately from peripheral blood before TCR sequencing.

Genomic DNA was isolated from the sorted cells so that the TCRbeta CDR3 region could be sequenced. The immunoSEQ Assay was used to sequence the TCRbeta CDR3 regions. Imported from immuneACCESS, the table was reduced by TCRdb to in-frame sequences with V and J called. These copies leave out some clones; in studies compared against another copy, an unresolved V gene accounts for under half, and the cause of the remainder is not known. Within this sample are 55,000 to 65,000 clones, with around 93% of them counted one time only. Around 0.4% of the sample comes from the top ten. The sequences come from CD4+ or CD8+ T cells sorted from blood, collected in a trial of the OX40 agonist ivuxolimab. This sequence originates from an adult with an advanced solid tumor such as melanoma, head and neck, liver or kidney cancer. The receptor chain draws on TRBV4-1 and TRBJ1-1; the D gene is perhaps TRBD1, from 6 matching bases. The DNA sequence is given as TGCGCCAGCAGCCCCAGGACAGTTGAGGGGACTGAAGCTTTCTTT. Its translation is CASSPRTVEGTEAFF.